These T cell receptor beta chains were read from a single sample in a study of early T cells in non-severe SARS-CoV-2 infection. TCRdb independently ran MiXCR on the 5' RACE reads; one entry per CDR3 protein. The table includes about 60,000 distinct CDR3 sequences, 9.5% to 15% detected once. The sample consisted of whole blood. The receptors were gathered from an adult who was a healthcare worker with PCR-confirmed SARS-CoV-2 infection or an uninfected control (not recorded which). The CDR3 runs from the conserved cysteine through the conserved F or W. Each record gives: J gene, V gene, CDR3 protein.

>TRBJ1-2|TRBV9
CASSTRGQGYYGYTF
>TRBJ2-1|TRBV20-1
CSARQPNQGAYNEQFF
>TRBJ2-3|TRBV7-3
CASSLNQRDGQYF
>TRBJ2-2|TRBV11-2
CASSLPRVGELFF
>TRBJ1-2|TRBV20-1
CSATTGQGPSRGYTF
>TRBJ2-3|TRBV15
CATSPGAQDTQYF
>TRBJ2-1|TRBV11-2
CASSLQTGLHNEQFF
>TRBJ2-6|TRBV6-2/TRBV6-3
CASSYPEGSGANVLTF
>TRBJ2-7|TRBV12-3/TRBV12-4
CASTPGGSSYEQYF
>TRBJ2-3|TRBV12-5
CASGLVPHTDTQYF
>TRBJ2-7|TRBV29-1
CSVGQVNSYEQYF
>TRBJ1-5|TRBV5-4
CASSTQGSQPQHF
>TRBJ2-1|TRBV12-3/TRBV12-4
CASSLMREGYNEQFF
>TRBJ1-5|TRBV12-3/TRBV12-4
CASKGTGENQPQHF
>TRBJ1-6|TRBV27
CASTSGRVRNSPLHF
>TRBJ2-7|TRBV4-1
CASSQGTGLYEQYF
>TRBJ2-1|TRBV7-9
CASSTTAGGYNEQFF
>TRBJ2-7|TRBV15
CATSRDGVNEQYF
>TRBJ2-7|TRBV7-2
CASSSGQTRRDEQYF
>TRBJ2-7|TRBV30
CAWSVRSYEQYF
>TRBJ2-3|TRBV11-1
CASSLERYTQYF
>TRBJ2-1|TRBV4-2
CASSQDPGLAGGTYNEQFF
>TRBJ2-3|TRBV9
CASSPDRDTQYF
>TRBJ2-1|TRBV5-1
CASSPLGGMSSYNEQFF
>TRBJ2-3|TRBV29-1
CSADAGPKYLTDTQYF
>TRBJ2-1|TRBV7-2
CASSFQGNNEQFF
>TRBJ2-1|TRBV29-1
CSVEVLREQFF
>TRBJ2-3|TRBV20-1
CSARVPAGGPHTQYF
>TRBJ2-3|TRBV7-3
CASSNRADTQYF
>TRBJ2-3|TRBV27
CASRRLAVGTDTQYF
>TRBJ2-7|TRBV28
CASSWGFNEQYF
>TRBJ1-1|TRBV5-1
CASSLAPENTEAFF
>TRBJ2-1|TRBV28
CASSYMTSGRDNEQFF
>TRBJ1-1|TRBV28
CASTKGTDGGVF
>TRBJ2-2|TRBV6-1
CASTRTGGSSGELFF
>TRBJ1-1|TRBV3-1
CASSLRDRSTEAFF
>TRBJ2-3|TRBV27
CASRDGSSTDTQYF
>TRBJ2-7|TRBV28
CASRGSTSGSYEQYF
>TRBJ2-1|TRBV12-3/TRBV12-4
CASSPRLAGDPTDPHNEQFF
>TRBJ1-5|TRBV29-1
CSVTQGDQPQHF
>TRBJ2-1|TRBV5-1
CASSISKTSGHRGNEQFF
>TRBJ2-2|TRBV20-1
CSAPDRTTYTGELFF
>TRBJ1-5|TRBV12-3/TRBV12-4
CASSLGSQPQHF
>TRBJ1-2|TRBV20-1
CSAAEGQGNYGYTF
>TRBJ1-1|TRBV7-3
CASSLNRGEAFF
>TRBJ2-1|TRBV18
CASSPPGAGGYNEQFF
>TRBJ2-5|TRBV7-9
CASSSSEGETQYF
>TRBJ2-3|TRBV20-1
CSARDPLGLAGRTDTQYF
>TRBJ1-1|TRBV29-1
CSSMDGNTEVFF
>TRBJ2-7|TRBV21-1
CASSKVNLAYEQYF
>TRBJ2-2|TRBV29-1
CSVVSGLAGTGELFF
>TRBJ2-1|TRBV5-6
CASSLRNNEQFF
>TRBJ2-3|TRBV10-3
CAISPLTSGSTDTQYF
>TRBJ2-3|TRBV20-1
CSADGNEDTQYF
>TRBJ2-5|TRBV2
CASSEARGTGYLVTQYF
>TRBJ2-5|TRBV28
CASSSRTVTGETQYF
>TRBJ1-1|TRBV28
CASRTGVSRAEAFF
>TRBJ1-3|TRBV15
CATTGQGDSGNTIYF
>TRBJ1-2|TRBV7-8
CASSHGAGYGYTF